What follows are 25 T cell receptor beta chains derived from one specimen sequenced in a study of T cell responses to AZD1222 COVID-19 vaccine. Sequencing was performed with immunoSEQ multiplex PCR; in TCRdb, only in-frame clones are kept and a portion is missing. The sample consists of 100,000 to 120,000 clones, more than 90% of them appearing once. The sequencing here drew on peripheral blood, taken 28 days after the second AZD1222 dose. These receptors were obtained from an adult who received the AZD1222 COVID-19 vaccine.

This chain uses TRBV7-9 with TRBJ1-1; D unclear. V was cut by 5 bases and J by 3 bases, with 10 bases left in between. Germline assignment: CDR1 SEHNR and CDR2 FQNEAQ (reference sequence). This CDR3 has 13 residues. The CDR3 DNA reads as TGTGCCAGCAGCCCCGGTCCGGACACTGAAGCTTTCTTT. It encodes CASSPGPDTEAFF.

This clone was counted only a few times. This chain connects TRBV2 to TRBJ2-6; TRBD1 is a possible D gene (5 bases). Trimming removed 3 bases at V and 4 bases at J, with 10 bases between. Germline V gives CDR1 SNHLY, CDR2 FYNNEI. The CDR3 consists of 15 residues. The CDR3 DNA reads TGTGCCAGCAGTGACAGGGTGACCGGGGCCAACGTCCTGACTTTC. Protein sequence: CASSDRVTGANVLTF.

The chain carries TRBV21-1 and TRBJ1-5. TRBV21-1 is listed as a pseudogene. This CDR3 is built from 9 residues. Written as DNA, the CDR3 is TGTGCCAGCACTCAGCCCCAGCATTTT. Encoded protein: CASTQPQHF.

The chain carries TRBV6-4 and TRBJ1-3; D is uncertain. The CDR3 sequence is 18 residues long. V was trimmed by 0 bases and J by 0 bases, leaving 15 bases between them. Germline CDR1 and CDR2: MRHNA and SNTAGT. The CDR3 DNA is TGTGCCAGCAGTGACTCGATTACCAGCCAGAGCTCTGGAAACACCATATATTTT. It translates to CASSDSITSQSSGNTIYF.

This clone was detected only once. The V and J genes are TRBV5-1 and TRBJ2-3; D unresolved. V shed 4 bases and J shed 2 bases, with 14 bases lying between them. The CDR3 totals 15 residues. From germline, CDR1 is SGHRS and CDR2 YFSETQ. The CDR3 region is CASSAMTPSTDTQYF. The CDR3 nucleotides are TGCGCCAGCAGCGCGATGACTCCTTCCACAGATACGCAGTATTTT.

CDR3 in amino acids: CAIKGTGKVADTQYF. The CDR3 DNA is TGTGCCATCAAGGGGACAGGGAAAGTAGCAGATACGCAGTATTTT. The chain is built from TRBV10-3 and TRBJ2-3, with 9 nucleotides matching TRBD1. Germline V lookup: CDR1 ENHRY, CDR2 SYGVKD. The V segment lost 7 bases and the J segment 4 bases; nucleotides outside the gene matches: 9. This CDR3 spans 15 amino acids.

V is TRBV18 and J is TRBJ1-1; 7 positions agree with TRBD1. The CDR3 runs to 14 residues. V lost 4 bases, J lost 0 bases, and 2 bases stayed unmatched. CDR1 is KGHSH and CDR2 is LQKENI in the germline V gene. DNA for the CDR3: TGTGCCAGCTCACTGGACAGGTTGAACACTGAAGCTTTCTTT. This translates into CASSLDRLNTEAFF. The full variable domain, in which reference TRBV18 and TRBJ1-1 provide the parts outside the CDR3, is NAGVMQNPRHLVRRRGQEARLRCSPMKGHSHVYWYRQLPEEGLKFMVYLQKENIIDESGMPKERFSAEFPKEGPSILRIQQVVRGDSAAYFCASSLDRLNTEAFFGQGTRLTVV.

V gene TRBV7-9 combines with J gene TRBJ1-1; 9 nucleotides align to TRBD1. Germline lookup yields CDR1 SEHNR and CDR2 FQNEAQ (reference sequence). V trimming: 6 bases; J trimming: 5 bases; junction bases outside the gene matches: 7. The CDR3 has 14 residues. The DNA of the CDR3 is TGTGCCAGCAGTCCCCGACAGGGGGGGACTGAAGCTTTCTTT. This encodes CASSPRQGGTEAFF.

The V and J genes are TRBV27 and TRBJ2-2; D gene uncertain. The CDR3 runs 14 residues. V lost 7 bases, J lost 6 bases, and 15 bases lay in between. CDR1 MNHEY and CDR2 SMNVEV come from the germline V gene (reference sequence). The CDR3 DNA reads TGTGCCAGCACGCCCGTAGGTGAGGCCGGGGAGCTGTTTTTT. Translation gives CASTPVGEAGELFF.

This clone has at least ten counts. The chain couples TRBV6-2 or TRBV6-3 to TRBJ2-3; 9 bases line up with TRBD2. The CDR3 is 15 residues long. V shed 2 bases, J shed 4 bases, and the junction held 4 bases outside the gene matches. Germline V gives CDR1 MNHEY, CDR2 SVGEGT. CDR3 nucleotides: TGTGCCAGCAGTTACGGTAGCGGGGGTTCAGATACGCAGTATTTT. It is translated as CASSYGSGGSDTQYF.

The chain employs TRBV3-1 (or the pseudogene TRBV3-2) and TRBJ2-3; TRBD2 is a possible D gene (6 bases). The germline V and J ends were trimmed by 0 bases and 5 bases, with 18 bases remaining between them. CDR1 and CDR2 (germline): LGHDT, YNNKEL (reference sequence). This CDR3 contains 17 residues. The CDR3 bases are TGTGCCAGCAGCCAAGAATTGTCCCCTGGGGGAGGAGATACGCAGTATTTT. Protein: CASSQELSPGGGDTQYF.

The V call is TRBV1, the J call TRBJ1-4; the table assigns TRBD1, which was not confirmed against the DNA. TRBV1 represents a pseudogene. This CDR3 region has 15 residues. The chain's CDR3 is CTSSQDPRGREKLFF. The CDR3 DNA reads TGCACCAGCAGCCAAGACCCCAGGGGTCGGGAAAAACTGTTTTTT.

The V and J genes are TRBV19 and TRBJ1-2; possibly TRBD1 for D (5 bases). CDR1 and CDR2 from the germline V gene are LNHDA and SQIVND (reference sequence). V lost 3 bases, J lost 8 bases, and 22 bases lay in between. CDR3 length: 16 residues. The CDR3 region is CASSIQPGTLIYGYTF. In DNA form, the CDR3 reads TGTGCCAGTAGTATCCAGCCCGGGACTCTCATCTACGGCTACACCTTC.

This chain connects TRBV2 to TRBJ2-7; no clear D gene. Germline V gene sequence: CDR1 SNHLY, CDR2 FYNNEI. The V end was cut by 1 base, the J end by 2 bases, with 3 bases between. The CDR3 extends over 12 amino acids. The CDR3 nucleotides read TGTGCCAGCAGTGAAGGCACCTACGAGCAGTACTTC. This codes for CASSEGTYEQYF.

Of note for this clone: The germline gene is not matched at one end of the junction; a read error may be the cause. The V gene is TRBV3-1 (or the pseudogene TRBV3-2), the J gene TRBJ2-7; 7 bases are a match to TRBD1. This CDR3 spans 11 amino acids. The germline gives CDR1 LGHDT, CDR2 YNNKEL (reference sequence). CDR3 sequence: CASSAAGTVDF. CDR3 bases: TGTGCCAGCAGCGCAGCCGGGACAGTAGACTTC.

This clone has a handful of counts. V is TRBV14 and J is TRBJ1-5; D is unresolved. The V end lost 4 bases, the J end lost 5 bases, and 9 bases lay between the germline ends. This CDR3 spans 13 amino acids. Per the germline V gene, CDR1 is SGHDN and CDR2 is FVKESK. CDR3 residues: CASSPRSDQPQHF. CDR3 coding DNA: TGTGCCAGCAGCCCGCGATCTGATCAGCCCCAGCATTTT.

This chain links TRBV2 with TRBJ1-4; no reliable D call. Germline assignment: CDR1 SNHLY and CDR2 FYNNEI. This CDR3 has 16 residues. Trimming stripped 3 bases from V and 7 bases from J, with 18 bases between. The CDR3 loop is CASSERGFGSREKLFF. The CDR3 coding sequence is TGTGCCAGCAGTGAGAGAGGTTTTGGGAGCCGTGAAAAACTGTTTTTT. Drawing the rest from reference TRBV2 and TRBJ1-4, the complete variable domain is EPEVTQTPSHQVTQMGQEVILRCVPISNHLYFYWYRQILGQKVEFLVSFYNNEISEKSEIFDDQFSVERPDGSNFTLKIRSTKLEDSAMYFCASSERGFGSREKLFFGSGTQLSVL.

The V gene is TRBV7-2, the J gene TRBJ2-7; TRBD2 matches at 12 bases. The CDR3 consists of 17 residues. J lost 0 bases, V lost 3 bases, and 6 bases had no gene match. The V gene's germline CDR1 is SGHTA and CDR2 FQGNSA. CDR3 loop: CASSFRLAGDSSYEQYF. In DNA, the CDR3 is TGTGCCAGCAGCTTCCGACTAGCGGGGGATAGCTCCTACGAGCAGTACTTC.

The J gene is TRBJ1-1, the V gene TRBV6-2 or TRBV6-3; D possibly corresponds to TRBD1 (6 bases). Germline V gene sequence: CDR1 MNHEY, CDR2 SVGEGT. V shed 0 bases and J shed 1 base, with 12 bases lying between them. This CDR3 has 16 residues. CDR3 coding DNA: TGTGCCAGCAGTTACTCGGCCGTGGGGGCGAACACTGAAGCTTTCTTT. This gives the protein CASSYSAVGANTEAFF.

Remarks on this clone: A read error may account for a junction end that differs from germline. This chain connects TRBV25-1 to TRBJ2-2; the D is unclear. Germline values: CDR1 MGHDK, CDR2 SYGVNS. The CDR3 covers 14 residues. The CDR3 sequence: CASSALTNSGELFF. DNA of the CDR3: TGTGCCAGCAGTGCCCTCACGAACTCCGGGGAGCTGTTTTTT.

Written as DNA, the CDR3 is TGTGCCACCAGTGACCCCGGACTAGCGGGGGCCCAGGGGGAGCTGTTTTTT. This gives the protein CATSDPGLAGAQGELFF. The genes are TRBV24-1 and TRBJ2-2; 13 bases map to TRBD2. V trimming: 4 bases; J trimming: 8 bases; junction bases outside the gene matches: 9. CDR3 length: 17 amino acids. Per germline, CDR1 KGHDR and CDR2 SFDVKD.

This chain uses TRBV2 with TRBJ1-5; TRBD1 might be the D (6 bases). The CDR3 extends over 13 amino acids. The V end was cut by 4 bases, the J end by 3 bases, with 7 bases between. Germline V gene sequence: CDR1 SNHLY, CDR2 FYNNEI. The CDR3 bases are TGTGCCAGCAGTGGGGACACCAATCAGCCCCAGCATTTT. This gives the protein CASSGDTNQPQHF.

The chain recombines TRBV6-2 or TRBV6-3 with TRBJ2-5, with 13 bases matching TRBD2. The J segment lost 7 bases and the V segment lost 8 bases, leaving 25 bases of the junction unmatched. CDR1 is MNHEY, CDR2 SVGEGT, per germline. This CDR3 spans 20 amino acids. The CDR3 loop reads CASGPRSGTSGDIFSGTQYF. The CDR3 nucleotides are TGTGCCAGCGGCCCGCGCTCCGGGACTAGCGGGGATATTTTCTCGGGGACCCAGTACTTC.

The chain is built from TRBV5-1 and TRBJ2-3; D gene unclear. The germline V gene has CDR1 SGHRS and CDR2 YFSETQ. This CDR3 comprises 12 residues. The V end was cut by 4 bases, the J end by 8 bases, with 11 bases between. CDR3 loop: CASSVGQATQYF. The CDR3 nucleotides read TGCGCCAGCAGCGTCGGTCAGGCTACGCAGTATTTT.

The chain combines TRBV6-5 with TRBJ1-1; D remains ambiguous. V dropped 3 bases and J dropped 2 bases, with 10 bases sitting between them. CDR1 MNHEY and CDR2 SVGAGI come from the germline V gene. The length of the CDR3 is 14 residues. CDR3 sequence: CASSYWQDNTEAFF. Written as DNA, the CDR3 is TGTGCCAGCAGTTATTGGCAGGACAACACTGAAGCTTTCTTT.